This T cell receptor (beta chain) was observed in a study of blood T cells in healthy people across ages. Findings of the study overall: Higher diversity and more naive CD4+ cells were features of long-lived donors, compared to aged donors. Diversity was estimated from one million T cells, and these estimates were considered underestimates.

With a J-beta primer mix and a sample-barcoded 5' primer, a second PCR ran about 7 to 12 cycles. TCRdb re-called the 5' RACE reads with MiXCR, one entry per CDR3 protein. The sample holds roughly 800,000 distinct CDR3 sequences, 58% seen once. This clonotype came up a few times. Antigen: not known. CDR3 length: 12 amino acids. Germline CDR1 PRHDT, CDR2 FYEKMQ (reference sequence). The V end lost 4 bases, the J end lost 5 bases, and 8 bases lay between the germline ends. The chain couples TRBV13 to TRBJ1-2, with D unresolved. The receptor's source is a man aged 30-40 years in good health. The specimen was blood. Written as DNA, the CDR3 is TGTGCCAGCAGCTCCCGGGTTTATGGCTACACCTTC. Translation gives CASSSRVYGYTF. Supplemented by reference TRBV13 and TRBJ1-2, the full variable domain reads AAGVIQSPRHLIKEKRETATLKCYPIPRHDTVYWYQQGPGQDPQFLISFYEKMQSDKGSIPDRFSAQQFSDYHSELNMSSLELGDSALYFCASSSRVYGYTFGSGTRLTVV.